This T cell receptor beta chain was retrieved from a study of cytomegalovirus exposure and HLA in healthy donors. General observations from the study: Investigators reported 150 to 200 TCR beta chains as tied to cytomegalovirus. Most TCRs appeared rarely, but some public TCRs recurred in many donors.

The CDR3 totals 14 residues. CDR1 MNHEY and CDR2 SVGAGI come from the germline V gene. The V and J ends lost 4 bases and 4 bases, in that order; junction bases with no gene match: 1. PCR employed 60 Vbeta and 13 Jbeta primers. The repertoire was sequenced with immunoSEQ multiplex PCR; TCRdb's copy has only in-frame clones and lacks some. The table shows fewer than 200,000 clones, with around 65% occurring only once. Of note for this clone: Its specificity is unknown.

Sequencing input: PBMCs. The rearrangement links TRBV6-5 to TRBJ1-6; 7 bases are a match to TRBD1. This receptor was obtained from a woman in her thirties or forties in good health and CMV-seropositive. CDR3 loop: CASSWDRYNSPLHF. The CDR3 DNA follows: TGTGCCAGCAGTTGGGACAGATATAATTCACCCCTCCACTTT.